The clone carrying this T cell receptor beta chain was picked up one time. This specimen comes from a study of blood T cell repertoires in COVID-19. In the study overall: Acute-phase and convalescent COVID-19 samples originated in the United States, Italy and Spain. The analysed material was cDNA or gDNA that came from T cells, B-cell-depleted T cells, or PBMCs.

This CDR3 is built from 13 residues. Germline lookup yields CDR1 SGHTA and CDR2 FQGNSA. V was clipped by 1 base and J by 3 bases, with 6 bases between them. As processed by the authors: Counts of nucleated cells, estimated from reference gene primer amplification, were obtained. Profiling relied on immunoSEQ multiplex PCR, and the TCRdb table lists in-frame clones only, not all of them. V and J calls and clone size are those listed in that table; D and trimming were worked out from the DNA. The data hold about 150,000 clones, with around 83% observed a single time. This sequence joins TRBV7-2 and TRBJ1-2; D gene unclear. The receptor was isolated from a woman between 55 and 75 years old with acute or convalescent COVID-19. The specimen was peripheral blood. CDR3 sequence (DNA): TGTGCCAGCAGCTTAGGGCCGCACTATGGCTACACCTTC. Protein product: CASSLGPHYGYTF.